Presented here are 11 T cell receptor beta chains from one specimen sequenced in a study of T cells in Graves' hyperthyroidism and ophthalmopathy. TCR beta CDR3 regions were amplified from RNA. The study used the HTBI primer set for a first-round RT-PCR of the TCR CDR3. From the multiplex PCR reads, TCRdb called clonotypes with MiXCR, one entry per CDR3 protein. The sample consists of 560,000 or so distinct CDR3 sequences, around 46% of them appearing once. The specimen sequenced was peripheral blood or thyroid tissue (not recorded which). The origin of the receptors is a woman under 30 with Graves' hyperthyroidism.

The chain uses TRBV7-2 and TRBJ1-2, with D unresolved. Trimming shortened V by 1 base and J by 2 bases, and 8 bases separated the two germline ends. The CDR3 is made up of 14 amino acids. Germline loops: CDR1 SGHTA, CDR2 FQGNSA. This CDR3 reads CASSLGPQNYGYTF. The CDR3 bases are TGTGCCAGCAGCTTAGGACCTCAGAACTATGGCTACACCTTC.

The rearrangement joins TRBV20-1 to TRBJ1-2; D is perhaps TRBD1 (5 bases). The germline CDR1 and CDR2 sequences are DFQATT and SNEGSKA (reference sequence). Trimming shortened V by 5 bases and J by 4 bases, and 11 bases separated the two germline ends. This CDR3 is 12 amino acids long. As DNA, the CDR3 is TGCAGTGCTCCCTCGGGACCCTATGGCTACACCTTC. This encodes CSAPSGPYGYTF.

There are many counts of this clonotype. The V and J genes are TRBV2 and TRBJ1-4; D might be TRBD1 (5 bases). The V end lost 5 bases, the J end lost 5 bases, and 9 bases lay between the germline ends. The CDR3 length is 13 residues. The germline CDR1 and CDR2 sequences are SNHLY and FYNNEI. The chain's CDR3 is CASSPGLNEKLFF. CDR3 sequence (DNA): TGTGCCAGCAGTCCAGGGTTAAATGAAAAACTGTTTTTT. Using reference TRBV2 and TRBJ1-4 for the parts outside the CDR3, the full variable domain is EPEVTQTPSHQVTQMGQEVILRCVPISNHLYFYWYRQILGQKVEFLVSFYNNEISEKSEIFDDQFSVERPDGSNFTLKIRSTKLEDSAMYFCASSPGLNEKLFFGSGTQLSVL.

This clonotype appeared once. V and J are TRBV5-1 and TRBJ2-7, with 7 bases fitting TRBD2. Looked up from germline, CDR1 is SGHRS and CDR2 is YFSETQ. The CDR3 length is 14 residues. J lost 7 bases, V lost 4 bases, and 11 bases had no gene match. CDR3 nucleotides: TGCGCCAGCAGCACTCTAGCGGACACCGGGGAGCAGTACTTC. Encoded protein: CASSTLADTGEQYF.

V usage is TRBV11-3 and J usage is TRBJ2-6; no firm D call. Trimming took 5 bases from V and 17 from J, leaving 10 bases between them. CDR3 length: 10 residues. Germline V gene sequence: CDR1 SGHNT, CDR2 YENEEA. CDR3 protein: CASSEDAVTF. The CDR3 nucleotides read TGTGCCAGCAGCGAGGATGCCGTGACTTTC.

This clonotype came up a few times. V is TRBV19 and J is TRBJ1-2; D is ambiguous. Per germline, CDR1 LNHDA and CDR2 SQIVND (reference sequence). V was clipped by 7 bases and J by 5 bases, with 11 bases between them. The CDR3 runs 12 residues. The CDR3: CASTPTGYGYTF. DNA of the CDR3: TGTGCCAGTACCCCCACCGGTTATGGCTACACCTTC.

The J gene is TRBJ2-2, the V gene TRBV5-1, with 7 bases aligning to TRBD2. V lost 0 bases, J lost 4 bases, and 6 bases stayed unmatched. The CDR3 length is 16 residues. The germline gives CDR1 SGHRS, CDR2 YFSETQ. DNA for the CDR3: TGCGCCAGCAGCTTGGAGGGGAGGGCCCCCACCGGGGAGCTGTTTTTT. It specifies CASSLEGRAPTGELFF.

CDR3: CASSFGPNAAHQHF. DNA for the CDR3: TGTGCCAGCAGCTTCGGACCAAACGCTGCCCATCAGCATTTT. V usage is TRBV7-2 and J usage is TRBJ1-5; D is uncertain. Germline V gene data show CDR1 as SGHTA and CDR2 as FQGNSA. The V and J ends lost 3 bases and 13 bases respectively, with 19 bases between them. The CDR3 spans 14 residues.

This CDR3 is CASSQVRGLRGQPQHF. The CDR3 region has the DNA TGTGCCAGCAGCCAAGTACGAGGTCTCCGGGGTCAGCCCCAGCATTTT. This chain connects TRBV19 to TRBJ1-5; D remains ambiguous. The CDR3 has 16 residues. Germline V gene lookup returns CDR1 LNHDA and CDR2 SQIVND (reference sequence). Trimming took off 9 bases at V and 6 bases at J, with 24 bases between the two ends.

As for this clonotype: Sequence at one end of the junction differs from germline and may be a read error. The chain employs TRBV7-2 and TRBJ1-1; perhaps TRBD1 as D (5 bases). The CDR3 runs to 14 residues. Germline CDR1 SGHTA, CDR2 FQGNSA. The CDR3 here is CASSLAPGTTEAFF. For the CDR3, the DNA is TGCGCCAGCAGCTTAGCCCCTGGGACGACAGAAGCTTTCTTT.

This clonotype has a handful of counts. The chain is built from TRBV20-1 and TRBJ2-7; D remains ambiguous. V lost 0 bases, J lost 2 bases, and 14 bases lay in between. The CDR3 has 15 amino acids. Per the germline V gene, CDR1 is DFQATT and CDR2 is SNEGSKA (reference sequence). The CDR3 DNA reads as TGCAGTGCTAGAGAATCATCGGACGGAACCTACGAGCAGTACTTC. Translated: CSARESSDGTYEQYF.